This TCR beta chain came from a study of monozygotic twins with inflammatory bowel disease. TCRdb reprocessed the 5' RACE reads and stores each CDR3 protein as one record, lacking DNA. The sample includes fewer than 550,000 distinct CDR3 sequences. Germline V gene sequence: CDR1 MNHNS, CDR2 SASEGT. The CDR3 is 13 amino acids. Sequencing was done on a sample of blood. V and J are TRBV6-1 and TRBJ2-1. This clonotype was sampled from a human donor with ulcerative colitis or Crohn's disease, or a healthy co-twin of an affected twin (not recorded which). CDR3 sequence reads: CASGGTTYNEQFF.